This T cell receptor (beta chain) is drawn from a study of blood T cell repertoires in COVID-19. Background on the study: The United States, Italy and Spain provided the acute and convalescent COVID-19 samples. PBMCs, B-cell-depleted T cells, or T cells provided the cDNA or gDNA that made up the material.

Study processing details: Estimation of nucleated cell counts relied on the amplification of reference gene primers. Profiled with immunoSEQ multiplex PCR; TCRdb holds only in-frame clones, not every one. V, J and clone size were drawn from that table, and D and trimming were deduced from the DNA. This table has under 400,000 clones, roughly 89% appearing once. This CDR3 spans 15 amino acids. After removal of 9 bases from V and 2 bases from J, the junction contained 9 bases not matched to a gene. Germline V gene data show CDR1 as WSHSY and CDR2 as SAAADI. Sequenced: peripheral blood. This sequence joins TRBV10-2 and TRBJ1-2; 10 bases map to TRBD1. The receptor's source is a young man with active or convalescent COVID-19. CDR3 region: CASPPGQGINYGYTF. As DNA, the CDR3 is TGCGCCAGTCCACCGGGACAGGGGATAAACTATGGCTACACCTTC.